Listed below are T cell receptor beta chains from one sample, sequenced in a study of cytomegalovirus exposure and HLA in healthy donors. TCRdb keeps only in-frame clones here, not all; method: immunoSEQ multiplex PCR. This sample has 200,000 or so clones, with about 87% found just once. The sample was PBMCs. The receptors here all came from a man between 25 and 39 years old in good health and CMV-seronegative. Each CDR3 is given with its conserved first and last residue. D genes are given only for firm matches. A row's size may be missing; if present it is once, few, many or a size class.

J gene: TRBJ1-2; D gene: .; clone size: .; V gene: TRBV30; CDR3 DNA: TGTGCCTGGAGTCTAGTCAGGGTCGGCTATGGCTACACCTTC; CDR3 protein: CAWSLVRVGYGYTF
J gene: TRBJ2-1; D gene: TRBD2; clone size: few; V gene: TRBV25-1; CDR3 DNA: TGTGCCAGCAGTGTAGCTAGCGGGAACAATGAGCAGTTCTTC; CDR3 protein: CASSVASGNNEQFF
J gene: TRBJ1-2; D gene: .; clone size: .; V gene: TRBV28; CDR3 DNA: TGTGCCAGCAGTTTACGTAACTATGGCTACACCTTC; CDR3 protein: CASSLRNYGYTF
J gene: TRBJ2-1; D gene: .; clone size: .; V gene: TRBV25-1; CDR3 DNA: TGTGCCAGCAGTTCCTCAGGGAACAGATACAATGAGCAGTTCTTC; CDR3 protein: CASSSSGNRYNEQFF
J gene: TRBJ1-5; D gene: .; clone size: .; V gene: TRBV28; CDR3 DNA: TGTGCCAGCAGTTCACGCAGGGTCGTCCATCAGCCCCAGCATTTT; CDR3 protein: CASSSRRVVHQPQHF
J gene: TRBJ2-5; D gene: TRBD1; clone size: .; V gene: TRBV11-2; CDR3 DNA: TGTGCCAGCAGCCTTACAGGGGGTAGCGGCCAAGAGACCCAGTACTTC; CDR3 protein: CASSLTGGSGQETQYF
J gene: TRBJ2-5; D gene: TRBD2; clone size: .; V gene: TRBV13; CDR3 DNA: TGTGCCAGCAGCTTTTCTAGCGGGGCGGAGACCCAGTACTTC; CDR3 protein: CASSFSSGAETQYF
J gene: TRBJ2-1; D gene: .; clone size: .; V gene: TRBV6-1; CDR3 DNA: TGTGCCAGCCGTGACGGTGATGAGCAGTTCTTC; CDR3 protein: CASRDGDEQFF
J gene: TRBJ2-5; D gene: TRBD2; clone size: .; V gene: TRBV7-9; CDR3 DNA: TGTGCCAGCAGCTCCGCTCGTATAGCGGGGGGGGGAGAGACCCAGTACTTC; CDR3 protein: CASSSARIAGGGETQYF
J gene: TRBJ2-1; D gene: TRBD2; clone size: .; V gene: TRBV30; CDR3 DNA: TGTGCCTGGAGCGCGGATCTGACTAGCGGGAGTTGGTTCTTC; CDR3 protein: CAWSADLTSGSWFF
J gene: TRBJ2-2; D gene: TRBD1; clone size: .; V gene: TRBV6-5; CDR3 DNA: TGTGCCAGCAGGAGAACAGGGGCGCGGGGGGAGCTGTTTTTT; CDR3 protein: CASRRTGARGELFF
J gene: TRBJ2-1; D gene: TRBD2; clone size: .; V gene: TRBV7-7; CDR3 DNA: TGTGCTAGCAGTCCCGCGGGGGGGCCCTATGAGCAGTTCTTC; CDR3 protein: CASSPAGGPYEQFF
J gene: TRBJ2-7; D gene: .; clone size: .; V gene: TRBV9; CDR3 DNA: TGTGCCAGCGGCCCCGGCGGGCCAGGGGGGTCCTACGAGCAGTACTTC; CDR3 protein: CASGPGGPGGSYEQYF
J gene: TRBJ1-2; D gene: TRBD1; clone size: .; V gene: TRBV28; CDR3 DNA: TGTGCCAGCAGTTTATCCGGGACAGGGTCCTATGGCTACACCTTC; CDR3 protein: CASSLSGTGSYGYTF
J gene: TRBJ1-1; D gene: .; clone size: .; V gene: TRBV6-1; CDR3 DNA: TGTGCCAGCAGTGAAGAGGTCAGGGTTTACACTGAAGCTTTCTTT; CDR3 protein: CASSEEVRVYTEAFF
J gene: TRBJ2-5; D gene: TRBD1; clone size: .; V gene: TRBV7-2; CDR3 DNA: TGTGCCAGCAGCGCACAGGGGTCGTACCAAGAGACCCAGTACTTC; CDR3 protein: CASSAQGSYQETQYF
J gene: TRBJ1-1; D gene: .; clone size: .; V gene: TRBV10-3; CDR3 DNA: TGTGCCATCTCGCCGGGATTGGGGACTGAAGCTTTCTTT; CDR3 protein: CAISPGLGTEAFF
J gene: TRBJ2-1; D gene: .; clone size: .; V gene: TRBV6-5; CDR3 DNA: TGTGCCAGCAGTGCAAATGGACAGTACAATGAGCAGTTCTTC; CDR3 protein: CASSANGQYNEQFF
J gene: TRBJ1-1; D gene: .; clone size: .; V gene: TRBV2; CDR3 DNA: TGTGCCAGCAGTGTTGTGGAAGGGGCCAAAGCTTTCTTT; CDR3 protein: CASSVVEGAKAFF
J gene: TRBJ2-7; D gene: .; clone size: .; V gene: TRBV14; CDR3 DNA: TGTGCCAGCAGACCGACCCAGACGGGCTACGAGCAGTACTTC; CDR3 protein: CASRPTQTGYEQYF
J gene: TRBJ1-4; D gene: .; clone size: .; V gene: TRBV19; CDR3 DNA: TGTGCCAGTAGTATAGTTGGCCGACAGCAAAATGAAAAACTGTTTTTT; CDR3 protein: CASSIVGRQQNEKLFF
J gene: TRBJ2-3; D gene: .; clone size: few; V gene: TRBV6-5; CDR3 DNA: TGTGCCAGCAGTTACTCGAGGGGGGGGGCAGATACGCAGTATTTT; CDR3 protein: CASSYSRGGADTQYF
J gene: TRBJ1-6; D gene: .; clone size: .; V gene: TRBV7-8; CDR3 DNA: TGTGCCAGCAGCCCGGACAGCCATTCACCCCTCCACTTT; CDR3 protein: CASSPDSHSPLHF
J gene: TRBJ1-1; D gene: .; clone size: .; V gene: TRBV18; CDR3 DNA: TGTGCCAGCTCACCAGCAGGGGACACTGAAGCTTTCTTT; CDR3 protein: CASSPAGDTEAFF
J gene: TRBJ2-1; D gene: .; clone size: once; V gene: TRBV15; CDR3 DNA: TGTGCCACCAGCAGAGCGTCCAGGGAGCAGTTCTTC; CDR3 protein: CATSRASREQFF
J gene: TRBJ2-7; D gene: TRBD1; clone size: .; V gene: TRBV2; CDR3 DNA: TGTGCCAGCACTAAGTGGGGACAGAGGGGCTCCTACGAGCAGTACTTC; CDR3 protein: CASTKWGQRGSYEQYF
J gene: TRBJ1-2; D gene: .; clone size: .; V gene: TRBV28; CDR3 DNA: TGTGCCAGCAGTTTGTTAACCTTAGTCGGTGGCTACACCTTC; CDR3 protein: CASSLLTLVGGYTF
J gene: TRBJ2-1; D gene: TRBD2; clone size: .; V gene: TRBV5-1; CDR3 DNA: TGCGCCAGCAGCCCTGGGGGGGGGACTACGAATGAGCAGTTCTTC; CDR3 protein: CASSPGGGTTNEQFF
J gene: TRBJ1-1; D gene: .; clone size: .; V gene: TRBV27; CDR3 DNA: TGTGCCAGCAGTTTAAACGCGGGGGTGAACACTGAAGCTTTCTTT; CDR3 protein: CASSLNAGVNTEAFF
J gene: TRBJ2-7; D gene: TRBD1; clone size: .; V gene: TRBV7-2; CDR3 DNA: TGTGCCAGCAGCTCCGACGGGACAGTCGAGCAGTACTTC; CDR3 protein: CASSSDGTVEQYF
J gene: TRBJ2-3; D gene: .; clone size: .; V gene: TRBV5-4; CDR3 DNA: TGTGCCAGCAGCTTGTTATCCGGGGGAGGAGATACGCAGTATTTT; CDR3 protein: CASSLLSGGGDTQYF
J gene: TRBJ1-1; D gene: .; clone size: .; V gene: TRBV29-1; CDR3 DNA: TGCAGCTTCTCCCCGGGGAACACTGAAGCTTTCTTT; CDR3 protein: CSFSPGNTEAFF
J gene: TRBJ2-7; D gene: TRBD1; clone size: few; V gene: TRBV28; CDR3 DNA: TGTGCCAGCAGTACTCCCGGTGGACAGGGTTCCTACGAGCAGTACTTC; CDR3 protein: CASSTPGGQGSYEQYF
J gene: TRBJ1-4; D gene: TRBD1; clone size: .; V gene: TRBV2; CDR3 DNA: TGTGCCAGCAGTGAACAAGGGGGCCCTAATGAAAAACTGTTTTTT; CDR3 protein: CASSEQGGPNEKLFF
J gene: TRBJ1-1; D gene: TRBD1; clone size: .; V gene: TRBV7-6; CDR3 DNA: TGTGCCAGCAGCTCGAAAGGAGGACAGGGTACTGAAGCTTTCTTT; CDR3 protein: CASSSKGGQGTEAFF
J gene: TRBJ2-5; D gene: TRBD2; clone size: .; V gene: TRBV29-1; CDR3 DNA: TGCAGCGTCAGTTGGACTAGCGGTCAAGAGACCCAGTACTTC; CDR3 protein: CSVSWTSGQETQYF
J gene: TRBJ2-2; D gene: TRBD2; clone size: .; V gene: TRBV15; CDR3 DNA: TGTGCCACCAGCATACTAGCGGGGTCCACCGGGGAGCTGTTTTTT; CDR3 protein: CATSILAGSTGELFF
J gene: TRBJ1-1; D gene: TRBD1; clone size: few; V gene: TRBV29-1; CDR3 DNA: TGCAGCGTTGAAGATCGGGGACAGGGTGTCACTGAAGCTTTCTTT; CDR3 protein: CSVEDRGQGVTEAFF
J gene: TRBJ1-1; D gene: TRBD1; clone size: .; V gene: TRBV7-9; CDR3 DNA: TGTTCCAGCAGCCCTCACCGGGGACAGGCTTTCTTT; CDR3 protein: CSSSPHRGQAFF
J gene: TRBJ1-2; D gene: .; clone size: .; V gene: TRBV30; CDR3 DNA: TGTGCCTGGAGTCCCACAGGGAGCTATGGCTACACCTTC; CDR3 protein: CAWSPTGSYGYTF
J gene: TRBJ1-5; D gene: .; clone size: .; V gene: TRBV5-6; CDR3 DNA: TGTGCCAGCAGCTTGGCGGGTGGAGGGGCCCAGCATTTT; CDR3 protein: CASSLAGGGAQHF
J gene: TRBJ1-1; D gene: TRBD1; clone size: .; V gene: TRBV6-1; CDR3 DNA: TGTGCCAGCAGTGGGACGGGACAGGGGATGGTTGAAGCTTTCTTT; CDR3 protein: CASSGTGQGMVEAFF
J gene: TRBJ2-3; D gene: .; clone size: once; V gene: TRBV19; CDR3 DNA: TGTGCCAGTAGTATGGCTGCAGATACGCAGTATTTT; CDR3 protein: CASSMAADTQYF
J gene: TRBJ1-2; D gene: TRBD1; clone size: .; V gene: TRBV28; CDR3 DNA: TGTGCCAGCAGTTTCCAGGGGGTTTTTGGCTATGGCTACACCTTC; CDR3 protein: CASSFQGVFGYGYTF
J gene: TRBJ2-7; D gene: .; clone size: .; V gene: TRBV27; CDR3 DNA: TGTGCCAGCACCTCTAGTTCGGGGGAGGCCTACGAGCAGTACTTC; CDR3 protein: CASTSSSGEAYEQYF
J gene: TRBJ2-5; D gene: TRBD2; clone size: once; V gene: TRBV20-1; CDR3 DNA: TGCAGTGTGAGCGGGGAGGCGACCCAGTACTTC; CDR3 protein: CSVSGEATQYF
J gene: TRBJ2-6; D gene: TRBD2; clone size: .; V gene: TRBV5-1; CDR3 DNA: TGCGCCAGCAGCTTGGTGAGTAGCGGGAGCTCTGGGGCCAACGTCCTGACTTTC; CDR3 protein: CASSLVSSGSSGANVLTF
J gene: TRBJ2-4; D gene: .; clone size: once; V gene: TRBV27; CDR3 DNA: TGTGCCAGCAGGGTCGGGTCCGCCAAAAACATTCAGTACTTC; CDR3 protein: CASRVGSAKNIQYF